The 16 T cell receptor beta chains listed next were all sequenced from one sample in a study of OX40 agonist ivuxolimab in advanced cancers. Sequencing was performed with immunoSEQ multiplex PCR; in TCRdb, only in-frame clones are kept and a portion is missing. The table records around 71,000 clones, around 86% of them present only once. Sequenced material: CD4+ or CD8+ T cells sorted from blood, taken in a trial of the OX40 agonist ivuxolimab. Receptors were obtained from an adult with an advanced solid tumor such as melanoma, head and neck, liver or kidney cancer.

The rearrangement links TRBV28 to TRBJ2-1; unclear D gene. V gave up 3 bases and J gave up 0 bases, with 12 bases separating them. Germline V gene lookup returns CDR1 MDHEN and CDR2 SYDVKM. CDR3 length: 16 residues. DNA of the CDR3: TGTGCCAGCAGTTTTGGGTCAGCGCTCTCCTACAATGAGCAGTTCTTC. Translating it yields CASSFGSALSYNEQFF.

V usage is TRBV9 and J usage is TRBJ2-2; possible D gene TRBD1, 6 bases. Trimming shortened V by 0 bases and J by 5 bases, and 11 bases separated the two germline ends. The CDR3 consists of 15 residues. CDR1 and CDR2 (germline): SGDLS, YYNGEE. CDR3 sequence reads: CASSVVVGGTGELFF. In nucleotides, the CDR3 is TGTGCCAGCAGCGTAGTCGTAGGGGGAACCGGGGAGCTGTTTTTT.

CDR3 protein: CASSPGTKWSPNTGELFF. The CDR3 coding sequence is TGCGCCAGCAGCCCCGGGACTAAATGGTCCCCGAACACCGGGGAGCTGTTTTTT. The genes are TRBV4-1 and TRBJ2-2; TRBD2 agrees at 7 bases. Germline V lookup: CDR1 MGHRA, CDR2 YSYEKL. The CDR3 is 18 residues long. Trimming took 4 bases from V and 0 from J; bases not matched to a gene: 11.

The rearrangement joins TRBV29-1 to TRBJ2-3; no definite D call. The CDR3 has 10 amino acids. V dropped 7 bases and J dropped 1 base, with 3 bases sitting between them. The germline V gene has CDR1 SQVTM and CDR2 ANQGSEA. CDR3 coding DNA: TGCAGCGCCGGCACAGATACGCAGTATTTT. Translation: CSAGTDTQYF.

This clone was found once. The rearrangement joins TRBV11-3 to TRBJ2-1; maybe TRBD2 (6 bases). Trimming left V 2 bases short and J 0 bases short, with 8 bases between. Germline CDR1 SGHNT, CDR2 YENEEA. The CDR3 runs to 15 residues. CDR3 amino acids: CASSLTGGSYNEQFF. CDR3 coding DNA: TGTGCCAGCAGCTTAACCGGGGGCTCCTACAATGAGCAGTTCTTC.

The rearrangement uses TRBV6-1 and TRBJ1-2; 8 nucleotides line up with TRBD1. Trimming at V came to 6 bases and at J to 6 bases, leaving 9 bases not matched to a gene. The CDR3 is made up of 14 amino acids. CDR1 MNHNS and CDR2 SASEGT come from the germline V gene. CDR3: CASSPGQGSDGYTF. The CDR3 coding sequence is TGTGCCAGCAGCCCTGGACAGGGAAGTGATGGCTACACCTTC.

In nucleotides, the CDR3 is TGTGCCAGCAGCTCGGACAGCAATCAGCCCCAGCATTTT. Translated, it gives CASSSDSNQPQHF. This sequence joins TRBV7-2 and TRBJ1-5; D is unresolved. The V end lost 4 bases, the J end lost 1 base, and 5 bases lay between the germline ends. Per germline, CDR1 SGHTA and CDR2 FQGNSA. This CDR3 has 13 amino acids.

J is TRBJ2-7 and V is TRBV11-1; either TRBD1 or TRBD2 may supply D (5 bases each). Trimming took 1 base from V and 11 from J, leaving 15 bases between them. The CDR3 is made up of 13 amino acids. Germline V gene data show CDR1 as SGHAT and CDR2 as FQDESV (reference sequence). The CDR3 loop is CASSLGSGDREYF. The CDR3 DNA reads TGTGCCAGCAGCTTAGGGAGTGGGGACCGGGAGTACTTC. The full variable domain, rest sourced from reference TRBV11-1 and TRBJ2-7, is EAEVAQSPRYKITEKSQAVAFWCDPISGHATLYWYRQILGQGPELLVQFQDESVVDDSQLPKDRFSAERLKGVDSTLKIQPAELGDSAMYLCASSLGSGDREYFGPGTRLTVT.

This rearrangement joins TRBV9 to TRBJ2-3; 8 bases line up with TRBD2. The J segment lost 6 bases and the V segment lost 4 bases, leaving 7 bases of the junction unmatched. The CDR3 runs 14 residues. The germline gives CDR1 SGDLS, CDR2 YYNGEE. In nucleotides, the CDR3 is TGTGCCAGCAGCTTGAGCGGGAGTTCGGATACGCAGTATTTT. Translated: CASSLSGSSDTQYF.

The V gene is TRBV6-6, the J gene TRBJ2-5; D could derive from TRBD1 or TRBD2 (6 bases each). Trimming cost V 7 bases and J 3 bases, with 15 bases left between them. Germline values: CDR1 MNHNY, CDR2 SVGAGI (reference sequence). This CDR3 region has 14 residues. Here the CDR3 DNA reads TGTGCCAGCAAACTTAGAGGGGGGAAAGAGACCCAGTACTTC. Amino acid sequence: CASKLRGGKETQYF.

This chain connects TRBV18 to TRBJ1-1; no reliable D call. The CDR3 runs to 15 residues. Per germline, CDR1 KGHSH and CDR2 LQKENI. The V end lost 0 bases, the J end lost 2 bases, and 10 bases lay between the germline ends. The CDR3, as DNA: TGTGCCAGCTCACCACCTGTGGCCGCAAACACTGAAGCTTTCTTT. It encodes CASSPPVAANTEAFF.

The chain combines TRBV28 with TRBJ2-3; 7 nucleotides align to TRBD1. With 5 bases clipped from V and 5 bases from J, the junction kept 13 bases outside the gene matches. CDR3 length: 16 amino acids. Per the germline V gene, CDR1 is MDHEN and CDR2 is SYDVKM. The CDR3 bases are TGTGCCAGCAGTACTCGAACAGGGGATCTAGGAGATACGCAGTATTTT. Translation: CASSTRTGDLGDTQYF.

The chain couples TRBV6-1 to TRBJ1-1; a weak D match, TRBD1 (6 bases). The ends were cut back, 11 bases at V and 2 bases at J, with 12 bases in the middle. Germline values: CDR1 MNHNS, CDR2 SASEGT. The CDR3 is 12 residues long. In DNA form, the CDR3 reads TGTGCCGCTAGGGGGGTAAACACTGAAGCTTTCTTT. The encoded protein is CAARGVNTEAFF.

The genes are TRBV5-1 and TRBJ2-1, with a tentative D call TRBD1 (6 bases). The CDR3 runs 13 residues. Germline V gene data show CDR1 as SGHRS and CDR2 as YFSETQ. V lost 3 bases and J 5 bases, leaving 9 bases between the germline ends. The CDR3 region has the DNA TGCGCCAGCAGCTGGGCAGGGGACAATGAGCAGTTCTTC. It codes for CASSWAGDNEQFF.

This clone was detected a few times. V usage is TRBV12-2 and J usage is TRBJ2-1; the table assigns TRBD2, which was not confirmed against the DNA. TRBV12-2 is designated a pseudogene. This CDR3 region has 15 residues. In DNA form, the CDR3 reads TGTGCAAGTCGCTTTGTCCTAAGCTCCTACAATGAGCAGTTCTTC. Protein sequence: CASRFVLSSYNEQFF.

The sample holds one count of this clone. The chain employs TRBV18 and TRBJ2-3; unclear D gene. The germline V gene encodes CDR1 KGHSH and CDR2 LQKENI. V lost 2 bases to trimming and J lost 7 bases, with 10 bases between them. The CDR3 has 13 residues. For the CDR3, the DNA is TGTGCCAGCTCACCAGCGGAAGATCATACGCAGTATTTT. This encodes CASSPAEDHTQYF.